The 30 T cell receptor beta chains below come from one sample, sequenced in a study of blood T cell repertoires in COVID-19. Sequenced by immunoSEQ multiplex PCR; TCRdb stores in-frame clones only, minus some. This sample has about 380,000 clones, with 85% found just once. Sequencing was done on a sample of peripheral blood. All receptors derive from a woman aged 18-29 years with acute or convalescent COVID-19.

The chain couples TRBV19 to TRBJ2-1, with TRBD2 matching 8 bases. Per germline, CDR1 LNHDA and CDR2 SQIVND (reference sequence). This CDR3 has 17 residues. V shed 3 bases and J 1 base; nucleotides not matched to a gene: 8. CDR3 region: CASSMGGQRGSYNEQFF. The CDR3 DNA reads TGTGCCAGTAGTATGGGAGGGCAGCGGGGGTCCTACAATGAGCAGTTCTTC. Variable domain in full (rest from reference TRBV19 and TRBJ2-1): DGGITQSPKYLFRKEGQNVTLSCEQNLNHDAMYWYRQDPGQGLRLIYYSQIVNDFQKGDIAEGYSVSREKKESFPLTVTSAQKNPTAFYLCASSMGGQRGSYNEQFFGPGTRLTVL.

This clone was counted between two and nine times. The sample contains more than one DNA sequence encoding this CDR3. The V gene is TRBV5-1, the J gene TRBJ1-2, with a tentative D call TRBD1 (6 bases). There are 15 residues in the CDR3. The germline V gene encodes CDR1 SGHRS and CDR2 YFSETQ. Trimming cost V 2 bases and J 3 bases, with 14 bases left between them. CDR3 bases: TGCGCCAGCAGCTTATCCGGACAGACAGACTATGGCTACACCTTC. This sequence encodes CASSLSGQTDYGYTF.

The chain carries TRBV2 and TRBJ1-1, with 9 bases matching TRBD1. The V and J ends lost 7 bases and 0 bases, in that order; junction bases with no gene match: 6. The CDR3 consists of 15 residues. CDR1 is SNHLY, CDR2 FYNNEI, per germline. The CDR3 reads CASMGQGRVNTEAFF. Here the CDR3 DNA reads TGTGCCAGCATGGGACAGGGTCGGGTGAACACTGAAGCTTTCTTT.

The V gene is TRBV5-1, the J gene TRBJ2-2; D is perhaps TRBD1 (6 bases). The length of the CDR3 is 14 residues. The V gene's germline CDR1 is SGHRS and CDR2 YFSETQ. Trimming removed 7 bases from V and 0 bases from J, with 10 bases in between. Written as DNA, the CDR3 is TGCGCCAGCGTTCAGGGGTCGAACACCGGGGAGCTGTTTTTT. Its protein is CASVQGSNTGELFF.

The V gene is TRBV28, the J gene TRBJ1-4; 7 bases map to TRBD1. Germline V lookup: CDR1 MDHEN, CDR2 SYDVKM. The junction had 2 bases not matched to a gene; V was cut back by 3 bases and J by 4 bases. The CDR3 runs to 14 residues. This CDR3 reads CASSFRGFNEKLFF. The CDR3 DNA reads TGTGCCAGCAGTTTCAGGGGGTTTAATGAAAAACTGTTTTTT.

CDR3 region: CASSLRENQPQHF. For the CDR3, the DNA is TGCGCCAGCAGCTTAAGGGAGAATCAGCCCCAGCATTTT. This sequence joins TRBV5-1 and TRBJ1-5; D gene uncertain. V was shortened by 2 bases and J by 4 bases, with 7 bases between the two germline ends. There are 13 residues in the CDR3. The germline CDR1 and CDR2 sequences are SGHRS and YFSETQ. The variable domain in full, with the rest retrieved from reference TRBV5-1 and TRBJ1-5, is KAGVTQTPRYLIKTRGQQVTLSCSPISGHRSVSWYQQTPGQGLQFLFEYFSETQRNKGNFPGRFSGRQFSNSRSEMNVSTLELGDSALYLCASSLRENQPQHFGDGTRLSIL.

This chain connects TRBV27 to TRBJ1-2; D not resolved. Trimming left V 4 bases short and J 1 base short, with 7 bases between. Per germline, CDR1 MNHEY and CDR2 SMNVEV (reference sequence). The CDR3 has 13 amino acids. In DNA form, the CDR3 reads TGTGCCAGCAGTTACAGTATTAACTATGGCTACACCTTC. Residues: CASSYSINYGYTF.

This clone was seen just once. The chain is built from TRBV3-1 (or the pseudogene TRBV3-2) and TRBJ1-4; TRBD1 is a possible D gene (5 bases). The V and J ends lost 3 bases and 5 bases respectively, with 16 bases between them. Germline V gene lookup returns CDR1 LGHDT and CDR2 YNNKEL (reference sequence). There are 16 residues in the CDR3. The CDR3 reads CASSHTIGGKNEKLFF. DNA for the CDR3: TGTGCCAGCAGCCATACTATTGGGGGGAAAAATGAAAAACTGTTTTTT.

The chain recombines TRBV10-2 with TRBJ1-2; 11 positions agree with TRBD1. Germline V gene data show CDR1 as WSHSY and CDR2 as SAAADI. V was clipped by 10 bases and J by 4 bases; unmatched bases: 5. The CDR3 has 13 residues. The CDR3 is CAKRTGGAYGYTF. The CDR3 nucleotides read TGCGCCAAAAGGACAGGGGGCGCCTATGGCTACACCTTC.

CDR3 sequence: CASRELSPEAFF. As DNA, the CDR3 is TGTGCCAGCAGAGAACTTTCCCCTGAAGCTTTCTTT. This chain joins TRBV11-2 and TRBJ1-1; D is unresolved. This CDR3 has 12 residues. Germline V gene lookup returns CDR1 SGHAT and CDR2 FQNNGV. The ends were cut back, 6 bases at V and 6 bases at J, with 11 bases in the middle.

This clone occurred a few times. The V gene is TRBV30, the J gene TRBJ2-1, with TRBD2 identical over 8 bases. Germline V lookup: CDR1 GTSNPN, CDR2 SVGIG (reference sequence). V was pared by 2 bases and J by 7 bases, with 13 bases of the junction left unmatched. The length of the CDR3 is 16 residues. CDR3 sequence (DNA): TGTGCCTGGAGTCCCGTGAGCGGGGGTGGGGGGAATGAGCAGTTCTTC. Its translation: CAWSPVSGGGGNEQFF.

This clone was seen just once. The chain combines TRBV7-8 with TRBJ1-2; D remains unclear. Germline CDR1 and CDR2: SGHVS and FQNEAQ. V was shortened by 2 bases and J by 3 bases, with 7 bases between the two germline ends. The CDR3 is made up of 13 amino acids. CDR3 sequence reads: CASSLSSYYGYTF. Here the CDR3 DNA reads TGTGCCAGCAGCTTATCGAGTTACTATGGCTACACCTTC.

This chain joins TRBV6-4 and TRBJ2-1; TRBD2 aligns across 12 bases. CDR3 length: 14 amino acids. V lost 2 bases to trimming and J lost 15 bases; unmatched junction nucleotides: 8. CDR1 MRHNA and CDR2 SNTAGT come from the germline V gene. CDR3 region: CASSDRTSGAPLFF. The CDR3 coding sequence is TGTGCCAGCAGTGACAGGACTAGCGGGGCCCCCTTGTTCTTC.

The chain employs TRBV7-9 and TRBJ1-1; 8 bases line up with TRBD1. V dropped 5 bases and J dropped 7; count of bases not matched to a gene: 12. This CDR3 has 15 amino acids. Germline-derived CDR1 and CDR2 are SEHNR and FQNEAQ (reference sequence). The chain's CDR3 is CASSPRDRLGGEAFF. The CDR3 bases are TGTGCCAGCAGCCCGCGGGACAGGTTGGGGGGTGAAGCTTTCTTT.

The rearrangement joins TRBV28 to TRBJ1-5; possibly TRBD1 for D (5 bases). This CDR3 is built from 20 residues. V lost 3 bases, J lost 1 base, and 25 bases lay in between. From germline, CDR1 is MDHEN and CDR2 SYDVKM. In DNA, the CDR3 is TGTGCCAGCAGTTTCCCTATCCTAGACAGTCCCGACGAGAGCAATCAGCCCCAGCATTTT. It translates to CASSFPILDSPDESNQPQHF.

This clone was counted between two and nine times. The V call is TRBV13, the J call TRBJ1-3, with a weak D call TRBD1 (5 bases). The CDR3 is 14 amino acids. The V end was cut by 6 bases, the J end by 4 bases, with 13 bases between. The germline V gene encodes CDR1 PRHDT and CDR2 FYEKMQ (reference sequence). The CDR3 is CASRSRVLGNTIYF. DNA for the CDR3: TGTGCCAGCAGATCCAGGGTACTCGGAAACACCATATATTTT. The full variable domain, in which reference TRBV13 and TRBJ1-3 provide the parts outside the CDR3, is AAGVIQSPRHLIKEKRETATLKCYPIPRHDTVYWYQQGPGQDPQFLISFYEKMQSDKGSIPDRFSAQQFSDYHSELNMSSLELGDSALYFCASRSRVLGNTIYFGEGSWLTVV.

V gene TRBV5-1 combines with J gene TRBJ2-1, with D maybe TRBD2 (6 bases). With 0 bases removed from V and 7 bases from J, the gap between germline ends came to 20 bases. CDR3 length: 17 amino acids. CDR1 is SGHRS, CDR2 YFSETQ, per germline. The CDR3 nucleotides read TGCGCCAGCAGCTTGGAAGGCGCCGGGACTTCCAGGAATGAGCAGTTCTTC. Residues: CASSLEGAGTSRNEQFF.

Note on this clone: This specimen includes other DNA sequences encoding the same CDR3. V gene TRBV5-4 combines with J gene TRBJ2-7, with 7 bases lining up with TRBD1. V lost 3 bases to trimming and J lost 0 bases; unmatched junction nucleotides: 3. Looked up from germline, CDR1 is SGHNT and CDR2 is YYREEE (reference sequence). The CDR3 length is 14 residues. CDR3 bases: TGTGCCAGCAGCTCGACAGGGACCTCCTACGAGCAGTACTTC. As protein: CASSSTGTSYEQYF.

This sequence joins TRBV2 and TRBJ2-1, with a possible D match to TRBD2 (5 bases). Trimming stripped 4 bases from V and 0 bases from J, with 10 bases between. The germline V gene encodes CDR1 SNHLY and CDR2 FYNNEI. CDR3 length equals 15 residues. CDR3 coding DNA: TGTGCCAGCAGTGTAGCGTTAGCCTCCTACAATGAGCAGTTCTTC. Translating it yields CASSVALASYNEQFF.

The CDR3 protein is CASSRNIELDRLYGYTF. The CDR3 coding sequence is TGTGCCAGCAGCCGTAACATTGAGTTAGACAGGCTGTATGGCTACACCTTC. The genes are TRBV9 and TRBJ1-2; TRBD1 might be the D (6 bases). Germline lookup yields CDR1 SGDLS and CDR2 YYNGEE. The V and J ends lost 4 bases and 5 bases respectively, with 24 bases between them. This CDR3 has 17 amino acids.

The chain recombines TRBV19 with TRBJ1-5; D perhaps matches TRBD1 (6 bases). CDR3 length: 13 amino acids. CDR1 and CDR2 from the germline V gene are LNHDA and SQIVND (reference sequence). V dropped 5 bases and J dropped 4 bases, with 9 bases sitting between them. The CDR3 bases are TGTGCCAGTAGTTGGACAGAGAATCAGCCCCAGCATTTT. This codes for CASSWTENQPQHF.

The V call is TRBV3-1 (or the pseudogene TRBV3-2), the J call TRBJ1-1; perhaps TRBD1 as D (6 bases). V was cut by 4 bases and J by 6 bases, with 18 bases left in between. The CDR3 is 15 amino acids. In germline, CDR1 is LGHDT, CDR2 YNNKEL (reference sequence). The CDR3 coding sequence is TGTGCCAGCAGCCCCACTCGGAGACAGGTTGCTGAAGCTTTCTTT. Translating it yields CASSPTRRQVAEAFF.

The chain couples TRBV7-2 to TRBJ1-5; D is uncertain. V lost 5 bases, J lost 9 bases, and 17 bases lay in between. In germline, CDR1 is SGHTA, CDR2 FQGNSA. The CDR3 runs 14 residues. CDR3 sequence reads: CASSPGRWDLPQHF. Here the CDR3 DNA reads TGTGCCAGCAGCCCCGGGAGATGGGATTTGCCCCAGCATTTT.

The rearrangement joins TRBV5-1 to TRBJ1-4, with 10 bases lining up with TRBD1. Germline CDR1 is SGHRS and CDR2 is YFSETQ. The CDR3 runs to 18 residues. Trimming removed 4 bases from V and 0 bases from J; junction bases left unmatched: 9. CDR3 sequence (DNA): TGCGCCAGCAGCCAAAGGGACAGGGGAGGCTCAACTAATGAAAAACTGTTTTTT. It translates to CASSQRDRGGSTNEKLFF.

The chain uses TRBV4-2 and TRBJ2-5; 11 nucleotides align to TRBD2. The V gene end was trimmed by 1 base and the J gene end by 5 bases; junction bases not matched to a gene: 9. The CDR3 covers 17 residues. Germline CDR1 reads LGHNA; CDR2 reads YNFKEQ. The CDR3 region has the DNA TGTGCCAGCAGCCAAGGATTAGCGGGGGGGCGAGGGGAGACCCAGTACTTC. Translation: CASSQGLAGGRGETQYF.

The CDR3 bases are TGTGCCAGCAGTTGGCTAGCGGGACTGGGTACGCAGTATTTT. Protein: CASSWLAGLGTQYF. The rearrangement uses TRBV28 and TRBJ2-3; TRBD2 aligns across 9 bases. V lost 4 bases, J lost 8 bases, and 7 bases stayed unmatched. The germline V gene has CDR1 MDHEN and CDR2 SYDVKM. The CDR3 has 14 residues.

The rearrangement joins TRBV27 to TRBJ2-7; 8 bases line up with TRBD1. This CDR3 is 14 amino acids long. With V trimmed by 6 bases and J by 9 bases, 13 bases remained unmatched. From germline, CDR1 is MNHEY and CDR2 SMNVEV (reference sequence). CDR3 sequence reads: CASSPGQAVTRQYF. The CDR3 DNA reads TGTGCCAGCAGCCCGGGACAGGCTGTTACGAGGCAGTACTTC.

This chain links TRBV7-3 with TRBJ2-1; 11 nucleotides agree with TRBD2. This CDR3 has 14 residues. From germline, CDR1 is SGHTA and CDR2 FQGTGA. The trim removed 10 bases at V and 8 bases at J, leaving 10 bases unmatched. CDR3 sequence (DNA): TGTGCCACTAATAGCGGGGGGGCACAGGATGAGCAGTTCTTC. It is translated as CATNSGGAQDEQFF.

The gene calls are TRBV12-5 and TRBJ2-1; tentative D call: TRBD2 (6 bases). The CDR3 has 14 residues. Germline lookup yields CDR1 LGHNT and CDR2 FRNRAP. Trimming took off 6 bases at V and 8 bases at J, with 17 bases between the two ends. In nucleotides, the CDR3 is TGTGCTAGTGGCCCCCAGCTAGCGAGAGATGAGCAGTTCTTC. Protein product: CASGPQLARDEQFF. Drawing the rest from reference TRBV12-5 and TRBJ2-1, the complete variable domain is DARVTQTPRHKVTEMGQEVTMRCQPILGHNTVFWYRQTMMQGLELLAYFRNRAPLDDSGMPKDRFSAEMPDATLATLKIQPSEPRDSAVYFCASGPQLARDEQFFGPGTRLTVL.

In this sample, this clone turned up once. The chain employs TRBV19 and TRBJ1-2; TRBD1 agrees at 7 bases. The germline gives CDR1 LNHDA, CDR2 SQIVND (reference sequence). Unmatched junction bases numbered 6, after V lost 0 bases and J lost 5 bases. The CDR3 is 15 residues long. This CDR3 reads CASSIDLTGDYGYTF. The CDR3 nucleotides read TGTGCCAGTAGTATAGATCTTACAGGGGATTATGGCTACACCTTC.